These 9 T cell receptor beta chains were sequenced from one sample in a study of T cells expressing NK-cell markers. TCRdb re-analyzed the 5' RACE reads; it lists each CDR3 protein once, without DNA. The sample has 550,000 to 600,000 distinct CDR3 sequences. Specimen: blood T cells: a sorted CD56 or NKG2C T cell subset, CD4+ or CD8+ T cells, or bulk PBMC T cells (not recorded which). The receptors here all came from a man in his late teens or twenties in good health.

This chain links TRBV20-1 with TRBJ1-2; without DNA, the TCRdb call of TRBD1 cannot be checked. Germline V gene data show CDR1 as DFQATT and CDR2 as SNEGSKA (reference sequence). The CDR3 totals 13 residues. CDR3 amino acids: CSARDVRGPGYTF.

This CDR3 is CSVSGGGPADTQYF. This sequence joins TRBV29-1 and TRBJ2-3; the TRBD2 assignment by TCRdb is unverifiable without DNA. Germline lookup yields CDR1 SQVTM and CDR2 ANQGSEA. This CDR3 is 14 amino acids long.

The rearrangement links TRBV5-6 to TRBJ1-5. The CDR3 extends over 16 amino acids. Germline V lookup: CDR1 SGHDT, CDR2 YYEEEE. This chain's CDR3 is CASSRTTQSPNQPQHF.

The V call is TRBV7-9, the J call TRBJ1-1. Germline CDR1 and CDR2: SEHNR and FQNEAQ (reference sequence). The CDR3 has 12 residues. This chain's CDR3 is CASSDTPTEAFF.

The chain recombines TRBV10-3 with TRBJ2-1; TCRdb's D gene call, TRBD1, goes unchecked for lack of DNA. Looked up from germline, CDR1 is ENHRY and CDR2 is SYGVKD. The CDR3 loop spans 16 amino acids. CDR3: CAISLVWGHGDNEQFF.

The rearrangement joins TRBV20-1 to TRBJ1-5; TCRdb picks TRBD1, but there is no DNA to check that call. This CDR3 is built from 18 residues. Germline CDR1 is DFQATT and CDR2 is SNEGSKA (reference sequence). Here the CDR3 reads CSARDRGGAPLSNQPQHF.

The chain is built from TRBV6-2 or TRBV6-3 and TRBJ2-5; TCRdb indicates TRBD1, and absent DNA this call remains unverified. CDR3 size: 16 residues. CDR1 is MNHEY, CDR2 SVGEGT, per germline. The CDR3 sequence: CASRKTGTQLRGTQYF.

This chain links TRBV28 with TRBJ2-1; TCRdb proposes TRBD2, but this gene call is untestable without DNA. The CDR3 has 14 amino acids. Per germline, CDR1 MDHEN and CDR2 SYDVKM. CDR3 sequence reads: CASSAGIPGREQFF.

The CDR3 loop reads CASSERVAQETQYF. This rearrangement joins TRBV7-9 to TRBJ2-5. The germline V gene has CDR1 SEHNR and CDR2 FQNEAQ (reference sequence). This CDR3 has 14 residues.